This T cell receptor (beta chain) was captured in a study of blood T cell repertoires in COVID-19. The CDR3 covers 18 residues. CDR1 and CDR2 (germline): MGHRA, YSYEKL. The V gene end was trimmed by 0 bases and the J gene end by 0 bases; junction bases not matched to a gene: 3. TCRdb's table, derived via immunoSEQ multiplex PCR, lists solely in-frame clones and lacks some. The sample lists 250,000 or so clones; about 91% were seen once. This chain connects TRBV4-1 to TRBJ1-3, with 12 bases identical to TRBD1. The sequence was collected from a middle-aged man who had been exposed to COVID-19. The source material was PBMCs or T cells enriched from blood (not recorded which). The chain's CDR3 is CASSQDGTGGLSGNTIYF. The CDR3, as DNA: TGCGCCAGCAGCCAAGATGGGACAGGGGGCCTCTCTGGAAACACCATATATTTT.